The rows below give T cell receptor beta chains drawn from one sample of a study of cytomegalovirus exposure and HLA in healthy donors. Assay: immunoSEQ multiplex PCR; the TCRdb copy retains only in-frame clones and omits some. The table includes roughly 92,000 clones, 81% detected once. Sequencing input: PBMCs. The receptor set was obtained from a woman between 65 and 79 years old in good health and CMV-seropositive. CDR3s include the opening cysteine and the closing phenylalanine or tryptophan. D genes are given only for firm matches. Size values are once, few and many counts, or a class for expanded clones, and some rows have none.

D: .; V: TRBV7-2; size: .; J: TRBJ1-5; DNA: TGTGCCAGCAGCTTAAGTCAATCCGGGAATCAGCCCCAGCATTTT; CDR3: CASSLSQSGNQPQHF
D: .; V: TRBV7-8; size: few; J: TRBJ2-5; DNA: TGTGCCAGCAGCTTAGCGCGCCGGGGAGAGACCCAGTACTTC; CDR3: CASSLARRGETQYF
D: .; V: TRBV28; size: few; J: TRBJ1-2; DNA: TGTGCCAGCAGTTTTAATGAACTAGGCAGGATAGATTCTAACTATGGCTACACCTTC; CDR3: CASSFNELGRIDSNYGYTF
D: TRBD1; V: TRBV7-9; size: .; J: TRBJ1-1; DNA: TGTGCCAGCAGCTTCACCTCCGGGACAGGGGTCAGGAACACTGAAGCTTTCTTT; CDR3: CASSFTSGTGVRNTEAFF
D: TRBD2; V: TRBV6-5; size: once; J: TRBJ2-7; DNA: TGTGCCAGCAGTTACCTTAGCGGGAGAGGATCCTACGAGCAGTACTTC; CDR3: CASSYLSGRGSYEQYF
D: .; V: TRBV4-2; size: .; J: TRBJ2-3; DNA: TGTGCCAGCAGCCAGGAAGCGATCACAGATACGCAGTATTTT; CDR3: CASSQEAITDTQYF
D: TRBD2; V: TRBV9; size: .; J: TRBJ2-1; DNA: TGTGCCAGCAGCGTAGCTAGCGGGAGAGGCTTAGATGAGCAGTTCTTC; CDR3: CASSVASGRGLDEQFF
D: TRBD1; V: TRBV7-3; size: .; J: TRBJ2-3; DNA: TGTGCCAGCAGCTCGGACAGGGCCGCAGATACGCAGTATTTT; CDR3: CASSSDRAADTQYF
D: .; V: TRBV4-2; size: few; J: TRBJ2-6; DNA: TGTGCCAGCAGCCAAGGGGACATCGGTGGGGCCAACGTCCTGACTTTC; CDR3: CASSQGDIGGANVLTF
D: .; V: TRBV5-1; size: once; J: TRBJ2-3; DNA: TGCGCCAGCCGCAGGGTGGCTGGCACAGATACGCAGTATTTT; CDR3: CASRRVAGTDTQYF
D: TRBD2; V: TRBV7-6; size: .; J: TRBJ2-7; DNA: TGTGCCAGCAGCTTCGGCGGGACTACCCCCTACGAGCAGTACTTC; CDR3: CASSFGGTTPYEQYF
D: TRBD2; V: TRBV4-3; size: .; J: TRBJ2-1; DNA: TGCGCCAGCAGCCGTACTAGCGGGAGGGCCCCCTACAATGAGCAGTTCTTC; CDR3: CASSRTSGRAPYNEQFF
D: TRBD2; V: TRBV7-3; size: .; J: TRBJ2-3; DNA: TGTGCCAGCAGCCCGACTAAGCGGGAGGTCACAGATACGCAGTATTTT; CDR3: CASSPTKREVTDTQYF
D: .; V: TRBV30; size: .; J: TRBJ1-2; DNA: TGTGCCTGGAGGGCAGTTCCTGGCTACACCTTC; CDR3: CAWRAVPGYTF
D: TRBD2; V: TRBV27; size: .; J: TRBJ2-1; DNA: TGTGCCAGCAGTTTAGACCCTAGCGGGAGGTACTACAATGAGCAGTTCTTC; CDR3: CASSLDPSGRYYNEQFF
D: TRBD2; V: TRBV19; size: .; J: TRBJ2-7; DNA: TGTGCCAGTAGTATGGGATCGGGACTATCCTACGAGCAGTACTTC; CDR3: CASSMGSGLSYEQYF
D: TRBD1; V: TRBV4-1; size: .; J: TRBJ2-7; DNA: TGCGCCAGCAGCCAAGCGGGGGGGACAGGGGGATACGAGCAGTACTTC; CDR3: CASSQAGGTGGYEQYF
D: .; V: TRBV20-1; size: .; J: TRBJ2-3; DNA: TGCAGTGGAGGGACAGATACGCAGTATTTT; CDR3: CSGGTDTQYF
D: TRBD2; V: TRBV19; size: .; J: TRBJ2-7; DNA: TGTGCCAGTAGTATAAAAAGCGGGAGTGTTTGGGAGCAGTACTTC; CDR3: CASSIKSGSVWEQYF
D: .; V: TRBV4-3; size: .; J: TRBJ2-6; DNA: TGCGCCAGCAGCCAAGTGGGCACGTCTCGTGGGGCCAACGTCCTGACTTTC; CDR3: CASSQVGTSRGANVLTF
D: .; V: TRBV2; size: .; J: TRBJ1-2; DNA: TGTGCCAGCATAGGGCAGGCGAGGGGAGGTGATAATGGCTACACCTTC; CDR3: CASIGQARGGDNGYTF
D: TRBD1; V: TRBV7-9; size: .; J: TRBJ2-3; DNA: TGTGCCAGCAGCCCCTGGGACAGGGCTGGAGATACGCAGTATTTT; CDR3: CASSPWDRAGDTQYF
D: TRBD1; V: TRBV7-9; size: .; J: TRBJ1-2; DNA: TGTGCCAGCAGCTTGGACAGGGGGCTGGGCTACACCTTC; CDR3: CASSLDRGLGYTF
D: .; V: TRBV4-3; size: medium-sized; J: TRBJ2-7; DNA: TGCGCCAGCAGCCAAGGGACAGTAGTCACCTACGAGCAGTACTTC; CDR3: CASSQGTVVTYEQYF
D: TRBD2; V: TRBV5-4; size: .; J: TRBJ2-5; DNA: TGTGCCAGCAGCCTCGGGACTAGCGGGACCGTCGACCAAGAGACCCAGTACTTC; CDR3: CASSLGTSGTVDQETQYF
D: TRBD2; V: TRBV4-3; size: .; J: TRBJ2-3; DNA: TGCGCCAGCAGCCAAGGGACTAGCGGGAGTGCAGATACGCAGTATTTT; CDR3: CASSQGTSGSADTQYF
D: .; V: TRBV7-9; size: .; J: TRBJ1-2; DNA: TGTGCCAGCAGTCCCTGGGAGAGTTACGGCTACACCTTC; CDR3: CASSPWESYGYTF
D: TRBD2; V: TRBV7-2; size: .; J: TRBJ2-1; DNA: TGTGCCAGCAGCTTGGGGGCTAGCGGGAGACAGTTCTTC; CDR3: CASSLGASGRQFF
D: TRBD1; V: TRBV7-9; size: few; J: TRBJ1-3; DNA: TGTGCCAGCAGCCCCGGGACAGGGGAGTCACTAGCTGGAAACACCATATATTTT; CDR3: CASSPGTGESLAGNTIYF
D: TRBD2; V: TRBV14; size: .; J: TRBJ2-3; DNA: TGTGCCAGCAGCCCGCGCCGGGGGGGAAGCACAGATACGCAGTATTTT; CDR3: CASSPRRGGSTDTQYF
D: .; V: TRBV28; size: .; J: TRBJ1-1; DNA: TGTGCCAGCAGTCCTCCGGGACACTTAGACGCTGAAGCTTTCTTT; CDR3: CASSPPGHLDAEAFF
D: TRBD1; V: TRBV7-9; size: .; J: TRBJ2-1; DNA: TGTGCCAGCAGCCTGAGACAGGGGGCTTACAATGAGCAGTTCTTC; CDR3: CASSLRQGAYNEQFF
D: TRBD1; V: TRBV5-1; size: few; J: TRBJ1-1; DNA: TGCGCCAGCAGCGGGGGGACAGAGAACACTGAAGCTTTCTTT; CDR3: CASSGGTENTEAFF
D: .; V: TRBV2; size: .; J: TRBJ1-5; DNA: TGTGCCAGCAGGCAGGGGAAGAATCAGCCCCAGCATTTT; CDR3: CASRQGKNQPQHF
D: .; V: TRBV29-1; size: .; J: TRBJ1-1; DNA: TGCAGCGTGGAGAAGGGGATGGGCACTGAAGCTTTCTTT; CDR3: CSVEKGMGTEAFF
D: TRBD2; V: TRBV2; size: .; J: TRBJ2-2; DNA: TGTGCCAGCAGTGTTGGGCTAGCGGGAGGGCCGGGGACCGGGGAGCTGTTTTTT; CDR3: CASSVGLAGGPGTGELFF
D: .; V: TRBV11-2; size: few; J: TRBJ1-2; DNA: TGTGCCAGCAGCCCCGCCTATAACTATGGCTACACCTTC; CDR3: CASSPAYNYGYTF
D: TRBD2; V: TRBV5-1; size: .; J: TRBJ2-1; DNA: TGCGCCAGTTCAACTACCAGCGGGAGTCGCAATGAGCAGTTCTTC; CDR3: CASSTTSGSRNEQFF
D: .; V: TRBV30; size: .; J: TRBJ1-3; DNA: TGTGCCTGGAGTGTACGAGGAGTTGGAAACACCATATATTTT; CDR3: CAWSVRGVGNTIYF